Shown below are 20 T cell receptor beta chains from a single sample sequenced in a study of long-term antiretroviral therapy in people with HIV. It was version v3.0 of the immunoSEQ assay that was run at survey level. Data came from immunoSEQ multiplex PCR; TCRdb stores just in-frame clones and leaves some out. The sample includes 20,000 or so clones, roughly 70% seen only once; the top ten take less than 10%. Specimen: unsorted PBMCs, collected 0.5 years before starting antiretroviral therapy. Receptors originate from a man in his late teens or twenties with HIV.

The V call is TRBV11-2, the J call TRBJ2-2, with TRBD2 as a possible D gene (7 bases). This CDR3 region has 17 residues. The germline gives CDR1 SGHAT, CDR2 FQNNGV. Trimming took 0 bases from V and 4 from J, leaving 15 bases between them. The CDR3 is CASSLDGGAGRTGELFF. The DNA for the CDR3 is TGTGCCAGCAGCTTAGATGGGGGGGCAGGGCGCACCGGGGAGCTGTTTTTT.

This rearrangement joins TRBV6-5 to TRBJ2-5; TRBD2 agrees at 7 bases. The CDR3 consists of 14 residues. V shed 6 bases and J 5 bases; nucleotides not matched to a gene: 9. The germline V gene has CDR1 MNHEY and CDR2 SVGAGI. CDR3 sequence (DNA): TGTGCCAGCAGCCCTCGCGGGGGAAGGGAGACCCAGTACTTC. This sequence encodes CASSPRGGRETQYF.

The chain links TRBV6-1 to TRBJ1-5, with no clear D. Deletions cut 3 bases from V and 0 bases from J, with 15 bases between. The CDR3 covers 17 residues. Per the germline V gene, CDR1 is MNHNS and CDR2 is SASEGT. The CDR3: CASSETGPWSSNQPQHF. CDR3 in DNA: TGTGCCAGCAGTGAGACTGGACCATGGAGTAGCAATCAGCCCCAGCATTTT.

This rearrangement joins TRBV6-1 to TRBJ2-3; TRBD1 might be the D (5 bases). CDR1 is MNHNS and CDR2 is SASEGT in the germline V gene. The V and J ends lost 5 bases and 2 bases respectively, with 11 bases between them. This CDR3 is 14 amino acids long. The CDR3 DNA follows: TGTGCCAGCAGTCCCTCGACAGCCACAGATACGCAGTATTTT. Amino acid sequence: CASSPSTATDTQYF.

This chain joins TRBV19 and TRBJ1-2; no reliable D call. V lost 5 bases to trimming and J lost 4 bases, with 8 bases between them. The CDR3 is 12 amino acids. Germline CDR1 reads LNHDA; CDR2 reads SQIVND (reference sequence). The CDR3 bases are TGTGCCAGTAGTTCAATTTCCTATGGCTACACCTTC. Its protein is CASSSISYGYTF.

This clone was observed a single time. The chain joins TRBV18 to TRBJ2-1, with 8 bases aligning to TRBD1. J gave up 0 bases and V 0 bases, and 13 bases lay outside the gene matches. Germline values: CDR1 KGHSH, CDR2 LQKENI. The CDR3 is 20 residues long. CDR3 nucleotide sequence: TGTGCCAGCTCACCACCGACAGGGGTGCTAGCGACCACCTCCTACAATGAGCAGTTCTTC. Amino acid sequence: CASSPPTGVLATTSYNEQFF.

The CDR3, as DNA: TGTGCCAGCAGCTCCGCCGGGGGAGCTAGCGGGGGGGCTCGGGAGCAGTTCTTC. It specifies CASSSAGGASGGAREQFF. The V call is TRBV13, the J call TRBJ2-1, with 12 bases aligning to TRBD2. Germline CDR1 reads PRHDT; CDR2 reads FYEKMQ (reference sequence). The junction had 17 bases not matched to a gene; V was cut back by 4 bases and J by 10 bases. This CDR3 is built from 18 residues. Complete variable domain (other parts from reference TRBV13 and TRBJ2-1): AAGVIQSPRHLIKEKRETATLKCYPIPRHDTVYWYQQGPGQDPQFLISFYEKMQSDKGSIPDRFSAQQFSDYHSELNMSSLELGDSALYFCASSSAGGASGGAREQFFGPGTRLTVL.

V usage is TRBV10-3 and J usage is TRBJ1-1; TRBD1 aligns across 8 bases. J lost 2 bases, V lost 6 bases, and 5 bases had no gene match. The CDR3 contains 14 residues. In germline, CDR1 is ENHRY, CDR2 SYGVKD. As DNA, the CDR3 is TGTGCCATCAGGCCGGGACAGGCAAACACTGAAGCTTTCTTT. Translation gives CAIRPGQANTEAFF.

CDR3 region: CASRVPGGQATYGYTF. For the CDR3, the DNA is TGTGCCAGTCGTGTGCCGGGGGGACAGGCGACCTATGGCTACACCTTC. The chain is built from TRBV19 and TRBJ1-2; 8 nucleotides match TRBD1. V gave up 8 bases and J gave up 4 bases; unmatched junction bases: 15. There are 16 residues in the CDR3. Germline lookup yields CDR1 LNHDA and CDR2 SQIVND (reference sequence). Drawing the rest from reference TRBV19 and TRBJ1-2, the complete variable domain is DGGITQSPKYLFRKEGQNVTLSCEQNLNHDAMYWYRQDPGQGLRLIYYSQIVNDFQKGDIAEGYSVSREKKESFPLTVTSAQKNPTAFYLCASRVPGGQATYGYTFGSGTRLTVV.

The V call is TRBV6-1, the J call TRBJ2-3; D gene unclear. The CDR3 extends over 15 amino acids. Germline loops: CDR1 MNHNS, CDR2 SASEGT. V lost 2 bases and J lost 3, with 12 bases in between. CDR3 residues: CASSELKGATDTQYF. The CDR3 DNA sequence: TGTGCCAGCAGTGAACTTAAGGGCGCGACAGATACGCAGTATTTT.

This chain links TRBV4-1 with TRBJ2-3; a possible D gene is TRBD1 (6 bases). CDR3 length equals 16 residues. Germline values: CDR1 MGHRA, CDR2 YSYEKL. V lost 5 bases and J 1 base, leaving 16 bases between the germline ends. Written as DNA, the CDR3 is TGCGCCAGCAGCGCACGTAGACAGGCGGGCACAGATACGCAGTATTTT. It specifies CASSARRQAGTDTQYF.

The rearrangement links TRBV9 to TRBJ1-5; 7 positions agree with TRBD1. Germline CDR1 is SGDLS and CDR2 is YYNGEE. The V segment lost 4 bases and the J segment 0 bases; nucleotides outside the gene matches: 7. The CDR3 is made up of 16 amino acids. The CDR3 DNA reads TGTGCCAGCAGCCCAGGGGGAGGATCTAGCAATCAGCCCCAGCATTTT. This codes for CASSPGGGSSNQPQHF.

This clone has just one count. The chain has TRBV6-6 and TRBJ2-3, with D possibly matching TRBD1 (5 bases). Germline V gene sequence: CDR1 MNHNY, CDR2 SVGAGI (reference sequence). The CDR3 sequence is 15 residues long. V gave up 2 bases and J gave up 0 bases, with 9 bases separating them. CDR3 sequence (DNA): TGTGCCAGCAGTTACGCAGGGAAAAGCACAGATACGCAGTATTTT. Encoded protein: CASSYAGKSTDTQYF.

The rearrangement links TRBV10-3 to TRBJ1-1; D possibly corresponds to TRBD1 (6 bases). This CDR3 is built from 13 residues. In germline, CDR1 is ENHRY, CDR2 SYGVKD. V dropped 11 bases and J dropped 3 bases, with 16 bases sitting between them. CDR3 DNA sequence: TGTGCCGCCAGGACAGTTGAGGACACTGAAGCTTTCTTT. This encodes CAARTVEDTEAFF.

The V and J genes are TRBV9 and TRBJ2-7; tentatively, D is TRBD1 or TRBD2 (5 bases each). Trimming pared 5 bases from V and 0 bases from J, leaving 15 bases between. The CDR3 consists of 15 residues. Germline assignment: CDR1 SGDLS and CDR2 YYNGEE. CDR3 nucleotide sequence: TGTGCCAGCAGTCGAGGGGAGTCACGCTCCTACGAGCAGTACTTC. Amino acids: CASSRGESRSYEQYF. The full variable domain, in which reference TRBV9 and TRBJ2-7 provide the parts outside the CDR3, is DSGVTQTPKHLITATGQRVTLRCSPRSGDLSVYWYQQSLDQGLQFLIQYYNGEERAKGNILERFSAQQFPDLHSELNLSSLELGDSALYFCASSRGESRSYEQYFGPGTRLTVT.

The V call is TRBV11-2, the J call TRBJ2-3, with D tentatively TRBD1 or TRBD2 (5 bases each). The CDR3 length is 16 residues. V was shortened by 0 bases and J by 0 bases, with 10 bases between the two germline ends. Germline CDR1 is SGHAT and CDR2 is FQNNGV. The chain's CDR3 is CASSLEPGPSTDTQYF. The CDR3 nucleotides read TGTGCCAGCAGCTTAGAACCGGGACCTAGCACAGATACGCAGTATTTT.

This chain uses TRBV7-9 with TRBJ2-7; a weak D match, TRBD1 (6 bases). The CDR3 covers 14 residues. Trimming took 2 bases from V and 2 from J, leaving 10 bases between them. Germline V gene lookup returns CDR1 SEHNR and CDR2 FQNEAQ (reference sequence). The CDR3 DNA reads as TGTGCCAGCAGCTTATTTGCAGGGGCCTACGAGCAGTACTTC. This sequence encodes CASSLFAGAYEQYF. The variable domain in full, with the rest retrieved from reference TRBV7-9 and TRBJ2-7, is DTGVSQNPRHKITKRGQNVTFRCDPISEHNRLYWYRQTLGQGPEFLTYFQNEAQLEKSRLLSDRFSAERPKGSFSTLEIQRTEQGDSAMYLCASSLFAGAYEQYFGPGTRLTVT.

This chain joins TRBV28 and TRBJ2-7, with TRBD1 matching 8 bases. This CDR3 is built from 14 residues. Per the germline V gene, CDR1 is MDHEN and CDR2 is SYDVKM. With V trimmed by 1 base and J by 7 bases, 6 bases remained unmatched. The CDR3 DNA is TGTGCCAGCAGTTTATTCGACAGGGGCAAAGAGCAGTACTTC. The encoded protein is CASSLFDRGKEQYF.

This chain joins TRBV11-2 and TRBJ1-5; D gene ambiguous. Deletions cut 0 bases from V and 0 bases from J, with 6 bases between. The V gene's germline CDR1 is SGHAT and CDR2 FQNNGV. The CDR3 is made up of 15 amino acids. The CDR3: CASSLDLGSNQPQHF. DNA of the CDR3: TGTGCCAGCAGCTTAGATCTGGGTAGCAATCAGCCCCAGCATTTT.

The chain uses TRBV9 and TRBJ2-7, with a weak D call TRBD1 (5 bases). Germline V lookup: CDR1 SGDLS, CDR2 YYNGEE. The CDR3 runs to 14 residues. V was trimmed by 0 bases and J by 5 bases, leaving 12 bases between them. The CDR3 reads CASSVEGWLDEQYF. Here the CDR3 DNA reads TGTGCCAGCAGCGTAGAGGGGTGGCTGGACGAGCAGTACTTC.